This T cell receptor beta chain came from a study of T-cell memory formation after mild COVID-19. Study-level background: TCR clusters were largely donor specific.

MiXCR, applied by TCRdb to the 5' RACE reads, yields one record per CDR3 protein. The sample yields approximately 250,000 distinct CDR3 sequences, 15% seen once. The receptor comes from an adult woman who had mild COVID-19 (a few samples of this study predate the infection). Cell type and time point are not known. The source material was PBMCs or a T cell subset sorted from them (not recorded which).

The CDR3 nucleotides are TGTGCCAGCAGCGAAGCCGGGAGGGGCAACTACGAGCAGTACTTC. It codes for CASSEAGRGNYEQYF. This rearrangement joins TRBV9 to TRBJ2-7; 8 bases are a match to TRBD2. The junction had 8 bases not matched to a gene; V was cut back by 3 bases and J by 3 bases. CDR3 length equals 15 residues. Germline V CDR1 and CDR2: SGDLS, YYNGEE.